The entry below describes one TCR beta chain. Every patient relapsed after autologous stem cell transplantation, and brentuximab vedotin exposure varied. V shed 5 bases and J 2 bases; nucleotides not matched to a gene: 0. The CDR3 has 14 residues. Germline V gene lookup returns CDR1 SGHKS and CDR2 YYEKEE (reference sequence). Measured with immunoSEQ multiplex PCR; TCRdb has only the in-frame clones, and not every one. The table lists more than 45,000 clones, 75% to 95% of them singletons. The source of the sample is a study of PD-1 blockade in classical Hodgkin lymphoma. The chain carries TRBV5-5 and TRBJ2-5; TRBD2 agrees at 13 bases. Material: peripheral blood mononuclear cells (PBMCs), obtained before the second cycle of nivolumab. The sequence derives from a human donor with classical Hodgkin lymphoma. CDR3 sequence: CASRGLAGQETQYF. The DNA for the CDR3 is TGTGCCAGCAGGGGACTAGCGGGACAAGAGACCCAGTACTTC.